This T cell receptor (beta chain) is from a study of T-cell memory formation after mild COVID-19. Trimming took off 6 bases at V and 2 bases at J, with 10 bases between the two ends. Germline-derived CDR1 and CDR2 are ENHRY and SYGVKD. CDR3 length: 13 amino acids. TCRdb fed the 5' RACE reads into MiXCR, producing one record per CDR3 protein. The table has fewer than 200,000 distinct CDR3 sequences, about 18% seen once; the top ten hold roughly 3.9%. This clonotype came up many times. The sequencing sample was made of PBMCs or a T cell subset sorted from them (not recorded which). The gene calls are TRBV10-3 and TRBJ1-2; D perhaps matches TRBD1 (5 bases). The sequence derives from a man aged 18-30 years who had mild COVID-19 (a few samples of this study predate the infection). Cell type and time point are not known. The CDR3 spells CAIRGALNYGYTF. The DNA of the CDR3 is TGTGCCATCAGAGGGGCCCTGAACTATGGCTACACCTTC.